This T cell receptor (beta chain) was sequenced during a study of blood T cells in healthy people across ages. Through a sample-barcoded 5' primer and a J-beta primer mix, a second PCR was run for roughly 6 to 11 cycles. With 12 random nucleotides, a template-switch adaptor tagged each individual cDNA molecule. TCRdb re-called the 5' RACE reads through MiXCR, storing one row per CDR3 protein. This sample has 780,000 or so distinct CDR3 sequences; approximately 53% occur once, and the top ten carry roughly 25%. Germline CDR1 reads SGHRS; CDR2 reads YFSETQ. V shed 0 bases and J shed 3 bases, with 12 bases lying between them. This CDR3 has 15 residues. Roughly 9 milliliters of peripheral blood were drawn from each donor. Each sample gave at least 6.5 million isolated PBMCs.

Specimen: blood. The chain is built from TRBV5-1 and TRBJ2-5; D uncertain. This TCR was sampled from a man aged 35-49 years in good health. The CDR3 here is CASSLDVEVKETQYF. CDR3 DNA sequence: TGCGCCAGCAGCTTGGACGTAGAAGTGAAAGAGACCCAGTACTTC.